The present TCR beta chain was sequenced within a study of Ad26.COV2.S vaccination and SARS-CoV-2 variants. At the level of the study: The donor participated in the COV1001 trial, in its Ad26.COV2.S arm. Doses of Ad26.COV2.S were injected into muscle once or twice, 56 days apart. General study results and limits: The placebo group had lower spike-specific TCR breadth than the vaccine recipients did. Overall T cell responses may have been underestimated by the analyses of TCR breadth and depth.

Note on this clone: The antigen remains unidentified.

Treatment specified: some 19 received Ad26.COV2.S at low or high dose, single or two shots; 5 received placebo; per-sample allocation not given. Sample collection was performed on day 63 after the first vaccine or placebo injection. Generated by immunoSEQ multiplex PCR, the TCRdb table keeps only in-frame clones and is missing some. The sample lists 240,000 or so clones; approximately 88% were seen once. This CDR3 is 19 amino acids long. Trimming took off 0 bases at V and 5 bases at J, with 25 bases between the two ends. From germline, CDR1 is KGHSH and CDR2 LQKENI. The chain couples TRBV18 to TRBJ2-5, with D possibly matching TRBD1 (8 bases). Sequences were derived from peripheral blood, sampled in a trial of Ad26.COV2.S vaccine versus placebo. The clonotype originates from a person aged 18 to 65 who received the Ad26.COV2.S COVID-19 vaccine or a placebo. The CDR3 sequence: CASSPPLDRVRGSDETQYF. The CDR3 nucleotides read TGTGCCAGCTCACCACCACTGGACAGGGTCCGCGGGAGTGATGAGACCCAGTACTTC.